The sequence of this TCR beta chain was determined in a study of blood T cells in healthy people across ages. General observations from the study: Naive T cell percentage showed a strong correlation with TCR beta diversity. For the donors, CMV status was unknown and possibly confounded expanded clonotype changes. Long-lived donors exceeded aged donors in naive CD4+ cells and diversity.

Trimming cost V 4 bases and J 6 bases; bases outside gene matches: 7. The CDR3 consists of 13 residues. Per germline, CDR1 DFQATT and CDR2 SNEGSKA (reference sequence). Every sample yielded at least 7 million isolated PBMCs. This clonotype was detected only once. Its antigen is not identified. Together with a sample-barcoded 5' primer, a J-beta primer mix was included in a second PCR lasting about 6 to 11 cycles. TCRdb re-called the 5' RACE reads with MiXCR, one entry per CDR3 protein. Among hundreds of thousands of distinct CDR3 sequences listed, under 65% were seen once. The source of this sequence is a man in his fifties or sixties in good health. This chain links TRBV20-1 with TRBJ2-7, with 9 bases identical to TRBD2. The sequencing input was blood. CDR3 protein: CSAMGLAQGEQYF. The CDR3 DNA reads as TGCAGTGCTATGGGACTAGCCCAGGGCGAGCAGTACTTC.